One and the same sample provided the 26 T cell receptor beta chains below, sequenced in a study of blood T cell repertoires in COVID-19. The assay was immunoSEQ multiplex PCR, and TCRdb's table has in-frame clones only and misses some. The sample holds 200,000 to 250,000 clones, roughly four fifths seen once. The sequenced sample was PBMCs or T cells enriched from blood (not recorded which). The receptors were gathered from a man aged 40-49 years who had recovered from COVID-19.

This clone was seen a single time. For the CDR3, the DNA is TGTGCCTGGGACGAGGCTGTGAACACCGGGGAGCTGTTTTTT. Translation gives CAWDEAVNTGELFF. The genes are TRBV30 and TRBJ2-2; D ambiguous. The CDR3 loop spans 14 amino acids. Trimming pared 5 bases from V and 1 base from J, leaving 11 bases between. Looked up from germline, CDR1 is GTSNPN and CDR2 is SVGIG (reference sequence).

This chain uses TRBV7-6 with TRBJ2-5, with 10 nucleotides matching TRBD1. Germline trimming cut 4 bases from V and 5 bases from J; bases unmatched to any gene: 10. Per the germline V gene, CDR1 is SGHVS and CDR2 is FNYEAQ. This CDR3 comprises 16 residues. In nucleotides, the CDR3 is TGTGCCAGCAGCTCGTTAGGGACAGGGGTGGGGGAGACCCAGTACTTC. Translation gives CASSSLGTGVGETQYF. The full variable domain, completed using reference TRBV7-6 and TRBJ2-5, is GAGVSQSPRYKVTKRGQDVALRCDPISGHVSLYWYRQALGQGPEFLTYFNYEAQQDKSGLPNDRFSAERPEGSISTLTIQRTEQRDSAMYRCASSSLGTGVGETQYFGPGTRLLVL.

The chain employs TRBV12-5 and TRBJ1-1, with 7 bases that match TRBD1. The CDR3 is made up of 14 amino acids. The J segment lost 3 bases and the V segment lost 6 bases, leaving 7 bases of the junction unmatched. Germline lookup yields CDR1 LGHNT and CDR2 FRNRAP. CDR3 residues: CASGPQGRYTEAFF. CDR3 DNA sequence: TGTGCTAGTGGCCCACAGGGGCGATACACTGAAGCTTTCTTT.

The V and J genes are TRBV29-1 and TRBJ2-3; 10 bases fit TRBD1. The CDR3 contains 14 residues. Germline values: CDR1 SQVTM, CDR2 ANQGSEA. V was clipped by 3 bases and J by 3 bases; unmatched bases: 3. CDR3 region: CSVDRTGGTDTQYF. CDR3 DNA sequence: TGCAGCGTTGACCGGACAGGGGGGACAGATACGCAGTATTTT.

The chain recombines TRBV7-8 with TRBJ1-2; weak D call: TRBD1 (6 bases). CDR1 is SGHVS, CDR2 FQNEAQ, per germline. Trimming shortened V by 3 bases and J by 8 bases, and 13 bases separated the two germline ends. The CDR3 sequence is 13 residues long. The CDR3 DNA follows: TGTGCCAGCAGCTTGGGGGCTGGGGAAGGCTACACCTTC. It specifies CASSLGAGEGYTF. Together with reference TRBV7-8 and TRBJ1-2, the CDR3 gives the full variable domain: GAGVSQSPRYKVAKRGQDVALRCDPISGHVSLFWYQQALGQGPEFLTYFQNEAQLDKSGLPSDRFFAERPEGSVSTLKIQRTQQEDSAVYLCASSLGAGEGYTFGSGTRLTVV.

This sequence joins TRBV7-3 and TRBJ2-3; 7 bases fit TRBD1. The CDR3 runs 14 residues. Unmatched junction bases numbered 5, after V lost 6 bases and J lost 2 bases. CDR1 is SGHTA and CDR2 is FQGTGA in the germline V gene. CDR3 coding DNA: TGTGCCAGCAGTCCGACAGGGCCCACAGATACGCAGTATTTT. It translates to CASSPTGPTDTQYF.

This clone occurred once. The chain is built from TRBV6-5 and TRBJ2-7; TRBD1 might be the D (6 bases). The V gene's germline CDR1 is MNHEY and CDR2 SVGAGI. The CDR3 is 14 residues long. The chain's CDR3 is CVTIRGGRGYEQYF. CDR3 sequence (DNA): TGTGTCACGATTCGTGGGGGCCGTGGCTACGAGCAGTACTTC.

In its sample, this clone was seen a few times. V is TRBV2 and J is TRBJ1-6; D is perhaps TRBD1 (5 bases). With 9 bases removed from V and 4 bases from J, the gap between germline ends came to 10 bases. The CDR3 has 13 residues. Germline loops: CDR1 SNHLY, CDR2 FYNNEI. The CDR3 region has the DNA TGTGCCAGTAGAAGGGGTTATAATTCACCCCTCCACTTT. It is translated as CASRRGYNSPLHF.

Ten or more counts support this clone. J is TRBJ2-7 and V is TRBV6-5; TRBD1 matches 7 bases. The CDR3 runs 14 residues. Per germline, CDR1 MNHEY and CDR2 SVGAGI. Trimming took 2 bases from V and 6 from J; bases not matched to a gene: 7. CDR3: CASSYGRGLVEQYF. The CDR3 nucleotides read TGTGCCAGCAGTTACGGAAGGGGGCTTGTCGAGCAGTACTTC.

This clone was picked up many times. The J gene is TRBJ2-1, the V gene TRBV10-1, with TRBD2 matching 9 bases. Per the germline V gene, CDR1 is WNHNN and CDR2 is SYGVQD (reference sequence). The CDR3 contains 13 residues. With V trimmed by 4 bases and J by 9 bases, 4 bases remained unmatched. The CDR3 coding sequence is TGCGCCAGCAGTGTAGGACTAGCGAGTGAGCAGTTCTTC. Translating gives CASSVGLASEQFF.

V usage is TRBV18 and J usage is TRBJ1-3, with 8 bases aligning to TRBD1. CDR1 and CDR2 (germline): KGHSH, LQKENI. This CDR3 contains 18 residues. The V and J ends lost 4 bases and 4 bases, in that order; junction bases with no gene match: 15. CDR3 in DNA: TGTGCCAGCTCACTCCCTGCCCTGGGACAGGCGGTGGGAAACACCATATATTTT. Its translation: CASSLPALGQAVGNTIYF.

The rearrangement joins TRBV23-1 to TRBJ1-6; tentatively, D is TRBD1 (5 bases). TRBV23-1 falls under the ORF class, with uncertain function. This CDR3 has 15 amino acids. Trimming cost V 0 bases and J 6 bases, with 9 bases left between them. The CDR3 loop is CASSQSHRTNSPLHF. The CDR3 nucleotides are TGCGCCAGCAGTCAATCCCACAGGACTAATTCACCCCTCCACTTT.

The V call is TRBV29-1, the J call TRBJ2-3; 8 bases agree with TRBD2. Germline CDR1 SQVTM, CDR2 ANQGSEA. CDR3 length: 14 amino acids. Germline trimming cut 6 bases from V and 4 bases from J; bases unmatched to any gene: 9. Here the CDR3 reads CSVGGGSGADTQYF. CDR3 bases: TGCAGCGTCGGAGGTGGTAGCGGGGCAGATACGCAGTATTTT.

V usage is TRBV11-2 and J usage is TRBJ1-6, with D tentatively TRBD1 (6 bases). The germline V gene encodes CDR1 SGHAT and CDR2 FQNNGV. V lost 5 bases and J lost 7, with 18 bases in between. This CDR3 spans 16 amino acids. Here the CDR3 reads CASSRSGTMPNSPLHF. The CDR3 DNA reads as TGTGCCAGCAGCCGGTCCGGGACAATGCCCAATTCACCCCTCCACTTT. Complete variable domain (other parts from reference TRBV11-2 and TRBJ1-6): EAGVAQSPRYKIIEKRQSVAFWCNPISGHATLYWYQQILGQGPKLLIQFQNNGVVDDSQLPKDRFSAERLKGVDSTLKIQPAKLEDSAVYLCASSRSGTMPNSPLHFGNGTRLTVT.

V and J are TRBV7-2 and TRBJ2-1; TRBD2 is a possible D gene (6 bases). Trimming removed 2 bases from V and 4 bases from J, with 18 bases in between. The CDR3 spans 17 residues. Germline assignment: CDR1 SGHTA and CDR2 FQGNSA. CDR3 in DNA: TGTGCCAGCAGCTTACGGTCTTGGAGGGAGCCTTACAATGAGCAGTTCTTC. It encodes CASSLRSWREPYNEQFF.

This chain connects TRBV12-3 or TRBV12-4 to TRBJ2-1, with TRBD1 as a possible D gene (6 bases). The CDR3 runs 12 residues. Trimming stripped 7 bases from V and 14 bases from J, with 18 bases between. In nucleotides, the CDR3 is TGTGCCAGCACCAGCCGGGTGGCAGGGGAGTTCTTC. Its translation is CASTSRVAGEFF.

Written as DNA, the CDR3 is TGTGCCAGCAGTTTAGCCTCAGGGGTGGCTTTCTTT. This encodes CASSLASGVAFF. The chain carries TRBV28 and TRBJ1-1, with a weak D call TRBD1 (6 bases). The CDR3 length is 12 residues. Germline V CDR1 and CDR2: MDHEN, SYDVKM. Between the trimmed V and J ends, which lost 2 bases and 11 bases, there was a span of 12 bases.

The CDR3 bases are TGCGCCAGCAGCTTATCCCGCCGGGACAGGGAGTATTTT. Residues: CASSLSRRDREYF. The rearrangement uses TRBV5-1 and TRBJ2-3; 9 positions match TRBD1. The CDR3 consists of 13 residues. The germline V gene encodes CDR1 SGHRS and CDR2 YFSETQ. Trimming cost V 2 bases and J 13 bases; bases outside gene matches: 8.

V usage is TRBV5-1 and J usage is TRBJ1-5, with 8 nucleotides matching TRBD1. The germline gives CDR1 SGHRS, CDR2 YFSETQ. The junction had 19 bases not matched to a gene; V was cut back by 5 bases and J by 0 bases. The CDR3 sequence is 20 residues long. The CDR3 DNA reads TGCGCCAGCAGTAGGGCTGAAGCCGGGACAGGCTTTTATAGCAATCAGCCCCAGCATTTT. Its translation is CASSRAEAGTGFYSNQPQHF.

The CDR3 sequence: CASGPTGTGANVLTF. The CDR3 DNA reads TGTGCCAGCGGTCCCACAGGGACTGGGGCCAACGTCCTGACTTTC. The V and J genes are TRBV6-5 and TRBJ2-6, with D tentatively TRBD1 (6 bases). The V end was cut by 8 bases, the J end by 2 bases, with 13 bases between. Germline V gene sequence: CDR1 MNHEY, CDR2 SVGAGI. The CDR3 has 15 amino acids.

The chain combines TRBV12-3 or TRBV12-4 with TRBJ1-2; D possibly corresponds to TRBD1 (6 bases). The CDR3 has 12 amino acids. Trimming took off 4 bases at V and 5 bases at J, with 8 bases between the two ends. CDR3 sequence: CASSYTGYGYTF. Written as DNA, the CDR3 is TGTGCCAGCAGTTATACAGGGTATGGCTACACCTTC.

This clone was seen a handful of times. The genes are TRBV30 and TRBJ1-4, with 7 bases identical to TRBD1. The CDR3 length is 15 residues. CDR1 and CDR2 from the germline V gene are GTSNPN and SVGIG (reference sequence). J gave up 7 bases and V 1 base, and 9 bases lay outside the gene matches. CDR3 in amino acids: CAWSGQGQQGEKLFF. The CDR3 DNA reads TGTGCCTGGAGTGGGCAGGGACAGCAAGGTGAAAAACTGTTTTTT.

In this sample, this clone turned up many times. This chain joins TRBV2 and TRBJ2-2; 9 bases match TRBD2. Germline V gene lookup returns CDR1 SNHLY and CDR2 FYNNEI. The junction had 8 bases not matched to a gene; V was cut back by 5 bases and J by 4 bases. The CDR3 spans 16 residues. The CDR3 spells CASSHLAGLRTGELFF. CDR3 bases: TGTGCCAGCAGTCATCTAGCGGGATTACGCACCGGGGAGCTGTTTTTT.

This chain joins TRBV28 and TRBJ2-7; a weak D match, TRBD1 (6 bases). Per germline, CDR1 MDHEN and CDR2 SYDVKM. The CDR3 extends over 16 amino acids. V was pared by 3 bases and J by 5 bases, with 20 bases between. CDR3 in amino acids: CASSLITEIRGHEQYF. CDR3 sequence (DNA): TGTGCCAGCAGTTTGATCACTGAAATCAGGGGCCACGAGCAGTACTTC.

The chain links TRBV5-1 to TRBJ1-1; D might be TRBD1 (6 bases). The CDR3 has 14 residues. CDR1 SGHRS and CDR2 YFSETQ come from the germline V gene. The V end was cut by 5 bases, the J end by 3 bases, with 14 bases between. This CDR3 is CASSGIRGDTEAFF. The CDR3 nucleotides read TGCGCCAGCAGTGGGATCAGGGGAGACACTGAAGCTTTCTTT.

V is TRBV21-1 and J is TRBJ1-6. TRBV21-1 is recorded as a pseudogene. The CDR3 extends over 15 amino acids. The CDR3 DNA reads as TGTGCCAGCAGGACACCCCGGGGGTATAATTCACCCCTCCACTTT. It yields the protein CASRTPRGYNSPLHF.